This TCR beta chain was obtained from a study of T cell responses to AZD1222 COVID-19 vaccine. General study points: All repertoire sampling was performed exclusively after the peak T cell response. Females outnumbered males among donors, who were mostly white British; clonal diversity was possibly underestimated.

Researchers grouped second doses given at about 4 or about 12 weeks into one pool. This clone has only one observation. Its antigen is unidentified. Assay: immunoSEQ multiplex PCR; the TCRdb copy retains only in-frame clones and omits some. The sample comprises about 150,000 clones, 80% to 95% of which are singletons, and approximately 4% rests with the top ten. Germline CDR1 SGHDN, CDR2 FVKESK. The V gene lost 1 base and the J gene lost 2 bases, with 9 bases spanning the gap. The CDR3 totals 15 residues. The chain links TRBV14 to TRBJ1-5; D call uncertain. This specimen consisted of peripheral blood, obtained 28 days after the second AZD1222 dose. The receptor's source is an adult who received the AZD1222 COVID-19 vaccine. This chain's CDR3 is CASSQAGEGNQPQHF. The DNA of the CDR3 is TGTGCCAGCAGCCAAGCTGGAGAGGGCAATCAGCCCCAGCATTTT.